Sequencing of this TCR beta chain was carried out in a study of identical twins. In germline, CDR1 is MRHNA, CDR2 SNTAGT. This CDR3 is 12 amino acids long. V dropped 6 bases and J dropped 9 bases, with 12 bases sitting between them. TCRdb used MiXCR to reprocess the 5' RACE reads, holding one entry per CDR3 protein. The sample holds roughly 750,000 distinct CDR3 sequences, 21% seen once. These data also formed part of another study, on T cells expressing NK-cell markers.

The rearrangement joins TRBV6-4 to TRBJ2-1; tentative D call: TRBD1 (5 bases). The clonotype originates from a woman younger than 35 in good health. The specimen was PBMCs. The CDR3 reads CASRSQGGEQFF. As DNA, the CDR3 is TGTGCCAGCAGGAGTCAGGGTGGTGAGCAGTTCTTC.